This TCR beta chain was obtained from a study of cytomegalovirus exposure and HLA in healthy donors. Primers for the PCR totalled 60 Vbeta and 13 Jbeta. Repertoires were generated with immunoSEQ multiplex PCR, while TCRdb's copy carries only in-frame clones and drops some. The table lists roughly 140,000 clones, over 70% of them singletons. Germline CDR1 MGHRA, CDR2 YSYEKL. Trimming cost V 3 bases and J 4 bases, with 10 bases left between them. This CDR3 comprises 13 residues. This receptor was identified in a man in his forties in good health and CMV-seronegative. Specimen: PBMCs. V gene TRBV4-1 combines with J gene TRBJ2-7; a possible D gene is TRBD1 (5 bases). The CDR3 is CASSQDIWYEQYF. The CDR3 DNA sequence: TGCGCCAGCAGCCAGGACATCTGGTACGAGCAGTACTTC.